A selection of T cell receptor beta chains follows, all from one sample in a study of blood T cell repertoires in COVID-19. The method was immunoSEQ multiplex PCR; TCRdb's version includes in-frame clones alone and lacks a portion of them. The data contain 300,000 to 450,000 clones, roughly 86% of them seen just once; the ten biggest clones take up 10%. Sequenced input: peripheral blood. The source is a woman under 40 with COVID-19, enrolled during active disease. The CDR3 runs from the conserved cysteine through the conserved F or W. The order of the fields is clone size, V gene, D gene, J gene, CDR3 DNA, CDR3 protein. A D gene is named only where the DNA matches it firmly. Some rows have no size entry. The others give once, few or many, or a class for an expanded clone.

NA	TRBV11-2	TRBD1	TRBJ2-6	TGTGCCAGCAGCCCCTGGGCAGGGGGCTCCGGGGCCAACGTCCTGACTTTC	CASSPWAGGSGANVLTF
NA	TRBV4-3	TRBD2	TRBJ2-7	TGCGCCAGCAGCCAAGACATTACTAGCGGGAGGATGTACGAGCAGTACTTC	CASSQDITSGRMYEQYF
few	TRBV29-1	TRBD1	TRBJ2-1	TGCAGCGTTGTTCAGGGGGCAGACCCTGAGCAGTTCTTC	CSVVQGADPEQFF
once	TRBV19	TRBD2	TRBJ2-7	TGTGCCAGTAGTCATACGTTAGCGGGCGTCTACGAGCAGTACTTC	CASSHTLAGVYEQYF
NA	TRBV11-3	TRBD1	TRBJ2-5	TGTGCCAGCAGCACCGGGACAGGGGGACGAGAGACCCAGTACTTC	CASSTGTGGRETQYF
NA	TRBV28	NA	TRBJ1-4	TGTGCCAGCATCCCCAGGGGCGGCGGTGATGAAAAACTGTTTTTT	CASIPRGGGDEKLFF
NA	TRBV20-1	NA	TRBJ2-5	TGCAGTGCTAGTTTTGGGGGGTGGGCAGAGACCCAGTACTTC	CSASFGGWAETQYF
NA	TRBV28	TRBD2	TRBJ2-5	TGTGCCAGCAGTTTATTTGCGGGAGGGCGTGGGGAGACCCAGTACTTC	CASSLFAGGRGETQYF
NA	TRBV5-4	NA	TRBJ2-5	TGTGCCAGCAGCTTCCCGGGCGGGAAACAAGAGACCCAGTACTTC	CASSFPGGKQETQYF
NA	TRBV5-1	TRBD2	TRBJ2-2	TGCGCCAGCAGCCCACTAGCGGGAGGACCCGGGGAGCTGTTTTTT	CASSPLAGGPGELFF
NA	TRBV30	NA	TRBJ1-1	TGTGCCTGGGACCGCGGAACCACTGAAGCTTTCTTT	CAWDRGTTEAFF
NA	TRBV12-3/TRBV12-4	TRBD1	TRBJ2-5	TGTGCCAGCAGCAACAGGGGCGAGACCCAGTACTTC	CASSNRGETQYF
NA	TRBV5-1	TRBD2	TRBJ2-7	TGCGCCAGCAGCTTGTTAGCGGGAGGCTCCTACGAGCAGTACTTC	CASSLLAGGSYEQYF
NA	TRBV28	TRBD2	TRBJ2-3	TGTGCCAGCAGTCGCGGGACTAGCGGTGCTGATACGCAGTATTTT	CASSRGTSGADTQYF
NA	TRBV11-2	NA	TRBJ1-3	TGTGCCAGCAGCGTGAACAGGGATGCTGGAAACACCATATATTTT	CASSVNRDAGNTIYF
NA	TRBV7-2	TRBD2	TRBJ2-7	TGTGCCAGCAGCACTAGCGGGGGGGCCTACGAGCAGTACTTC	CASSTSGGAYEQYF
NA	TRBV24-1	NA	TRBJ2-1	TGTGCCACCAGTGACTTTACTAGCTACAATGAGCAGTTCTTC	CATSDFTSYNEQFF
NA	TRBV28	NA	TRBJ1-4	TGTGCCAGCACCCTCCGGGGTGAAAAACTGTTTTTT	CASTLRGEKLFF
NA	TRBV4-1	TRBD2	TRBJ2-3	TGCGCCAGCAGCCAAGATGCGGGAGTAATGAATACGCAGTATTTT	CASSQDAGVMNTQYF
NA	TRBV7-2	TRBD1	TRBJ1-5	TGTGCCAGCAGCCCTCGGACAGGGGGCGGTCAGCCCCAGCATTTT	CASSPRTGGGQPQHF
NA	TRBV29-1	TRBD2	TRBJ2-1	TGCAGCGTCGAAGGGACTAACTACAATGAGCAGTTCTTC	CSVEGTNYNEQFF
NA	TRBV5-1	TRBD1	TRBJ1-1	TGCGCCAGCAGGAGACAGGGCGTCGGCACTGAAGCTTTCTTT	CASRRQGVGTEAFF
NA	TRBV7-7	TRBD1	TRBJ2-1	TGTGCTAGCAGCGCGGACAGGGCATACTACAATGAGCAGTTCTTC	CASSADRAYYNEQFF
NA	TRBV6-6	NA	TRBJ2-7	TGTGCCAGCAGTGGGGGGACGCCCTACGAGCAGTACTTC	CASSGGTPYEQYF
NA	TRBV27	NA	TRBJ1-2	TGTGCCAGCAGACGGGCGTATAACAGGGAAGAATTGGGCTACACCTTC	CASRRAYNREELGYTF
NA	TRBV7-2	TRBD2	TRBJ2-1	TGTGCCAGCAGCTTAGCGGGACTAGCGGGAGCCCGGCGAGGGGCTGAGCAGTTCTTC	CASSLAGLAGARRGAEQFF
few	TRBV6-5	NA	TRBJ1-3	TGTGCCAGCAGTTACTCGATAGGGAGTCAAAGAAACACCATATATTTT	CASSYSIGSQRNTIYF
NA	TRBV7-2	TRBD1	TRBJ1-5	TGTGCCAGCAGCCCGCCGGACAGGCCAAATCAGCCCCAGCATTTT	CASSPPDRPNQPQHF
NA	TRBV4-1	NA	TRBJ2-3	TGCGCCAGCAGCCAAGGTACAGGGTATAGCACAGATACGCAGTATTTT	CASSQGTGYSTDTQYF
NA	TRBV6-6	NA	TRBJ1-1	TGTGCCAGCAGTCAAAGGAGGACTGAAGCTTTCTTT	CASSQRRTEAFF
NA	TRBV4-3	TRBD2	TRBJ2-3	TGCGCCAGCAGCCAAGGGACTAGCGGGAGGGCAGGGGATACGCAGTATTTT	CASSQGTSGRAGDTQYF
NA	TRBV10-2	NA	TRBJ2-3	TGCGCCAGCAGTGAGCGGGATGGGAGCACAGATACGCAGTATTTT	CASSERDGSTDTQYF
NA	TRBV6-5	NA	TRBJ2-7	TGTGCCAGCAGCCCACGGGGGACCTACGAGCAGTACTTC	CASSPRGTYEQYF
NA	TRBV18	TRBD1	TRBJ2-7	TGTGCCAGCTCACCCGGGACAGAAGACTACGAGCAGTACTTC	CASSPGTEDYEQYF
NA	TRBV24-1	NA	TRBJ2-2	TGTGCCACCAGTGATTGGACACTCACCGGGGAGCTGTTTTTT	CATSDWTLTGELFF
NA	TRBV7-3	TRBD2	TRBJ2-5	TGTGCCAGCAGCCGCGGGAGGGGGACTTCGGAGACCCAGTACTTC	CASSRGRGTSETQYF
NA	TRBV7-9	NA	TRBJ2-4	TGTGCCAGCAGCTTAGGCCGGGTAGCCAAAAACATTCAGTACTTC	CASSLGRVAKNIQYF
NA	TRBV5-6	NA	TRBJ1-3	TGTGCCAGCAGCTTGGCCGCGTCTGGAAACACCATATATTTT	CASSLAASGNTIYF
NA	TRBV6-2/TRBV6-3	TRBD2	TRBJ2-1	TGTGCCAGCAGTTACGCTAGCGGGAGTGAAAATGAGCAGTTCTTC	CASSYASGSENEQFF
NA	TRBV5-1	TRBD1	TRBJ1-4	TGCGCCAGCAGCTTGGGCGGACAGGGAAGAGAAAAACTGTTTTTT	CASSLGGQGREKLFF
NA	TRBV24-1	NA	TRBJ2-5	TGTGCCACCAGTGAACCGGACGGGGAAGAGACCCAGTACTTC	CATSEPDGEETQYF
NA	TRBV11-2	NA	TRBJ1-6	TGTGCCAGCAGCTTAGGCCCCCGCGACTCCTATAATTCACCCCTCCACTTT	CASSLGPRDSYNSPLHF
NA	TRBV6-1	TRBD2	TRBJ2-1	TGTGCCAGCAGTGACGGGCTAGCGGGAGGGAATGAGCAGTTCTTC	CASSDGLAGGNEQFF
NA	TRBV10-2	NA	TRBJ2-7	TGCGCCAGCAGCTCTAACGGCTACGAGCAGTACTTC	CASSSNGYEQYF
NA	TRBV7-9	NA	TRBJ2-1	TGTGCCAGCAGCTTTGGGGGGATGATGCAGTTCTTC	CASSFGGMMQFF
NA	TRBV9	NA	TRBJ1-1	TGTGCCAGCAGCTTCGGACATAACACTGAAGCTTTCTTT	CASSFGHNTEAFF
NA	TRBV4-3	NA	TRBJ2-3	TGCGCCAGCAGCCAAGCAATAGGGGGGGGCACAGATACGCAGTATTTT	CASSQAIGGGTDTQYF
NA	TRBV18	TRBD2	TRBJ2-7	TGTGCCAGCTCACCCTGGGCTAGCGGGAGACGAGGAGAGCAGTACTTC	CASSPWASGRRGEQYF
NA	TRBV18	NA	TRBJ2-7	TGTGCCAGCTCACTCGGGCAGGGGTCGGGAAACGAGCAGTACTTC	CASSLGQGSGNEQYF